This is a list of T cell receptor beta chains from one sample in a study of blood T cell repertoires in COVID-19. TCRdb keeps only in-frame clones here, not all; method: immunoSEQ multiplex PCR. The repertoire consists of fewer than 150,000 clones, with 84% occurring once and the leading ten covering around 8%. The sequenced material came from peripheral blood. The receptors come from a woman aged 35 to 49 with acute or convalescent COVID-19. CDR3s include the opening cysteine and the closing phenylalanine or tryptophan. The order of the fields is V gene, CDR3 length, J gene, D gene, CDR3 protein. D genes are given only for firm matches.

TRBV5-5	16	TRBJ1-5	TRBD1	CASSGGTGVGNQPQHF
TRBV7-9	16	TRBJ1-1	.	CASSLGDRTVNTEAFF
TRBV3-1/TRBV3-2	17	TRBJ1-1	TRBD1	CASSQEEDRGLNTEAFF
TRBV2	11	TRBJ1-2	.	CAGRSVYGYTF
TRBV7-8	14	TRBJ2-1	TRBD1	CASSSGTGNDEQFF
TRBV15	17	TRBJ2-1	.	CATSRAPQARAVGEQFF
TRBV6-5	15	TRBJ2-7	TRBD1	CASSYSGTGPYEQYF
TRBV25-1	16	TRBJ2-1	.	CASSDAGQGWSYEQFF
TRBV7-9	15	TRBJ1-2	.	CASSSRGTSNYGYTF
TRBV11-2	15	TRBJ1-2	TRBD1	CASSLYPGQGSGYTF
TRBV5-1	16	TRBJ1-1	.	CASSLELYRPNTEAFF
TRBV19	15	TRBJ1-1	TRBD1	CASSPTGIGYTEAFF
TRBV5-4	14	TRBJ1-2	TRBD1	CASSADTGVDGYTF
TRBV4-1	15	TRBJ2-1	TRBD2	CASSQIAGGPNEQFF
TRBV18	17	TRBJ1-3	.	CASSSTGTGSSGNTIYF
TRBV7-3	14	TRBJ2-3	TRBD2	CASSRTSRGDTQYF
TRBV6-6	15	TRBJ2-2	TRBD1	CASSPRGTDTGELFF
TRBV2	15	TRBJ1-5	TRBD1	CASSGPGQGNQPQHF
TRBV20-1	11	TRBJ2-7	.	CSATRQYEQYF
TRBV30	12	TRBJ2-3	TRBD1	CALDRATDTQYF
TRBV30	13	TRBJ1-1	.	CAWSPNRRSEAFF
TRBV5-5	14	TRBJ2-7	TRBD2	CASSPVTSTNEQYF
TRBV3-1/TRBV3-2	12	TRBJ1-5	TRBD1	CAVGTANQPQHF
TRBV6-5	12	TRBJ1-3	.	CASHSSGNTIYF
TRBV2	14	TRBJ1-6	TRBD1	CASSPETGNSPLHF
TRBV29-1	14	TRBJ2-7	TRBD2	CSVAAGVVDYEQYF
TRBV10-3	14	TRBJ1-1	TRBD1	CAIRQGDLNTEAFF
TRBV25-1	12	TRBJ1-2	.	CASGPGSEGYTF
TRBV5-1	15	TRBJ1-5	TRBD1	CASSATGARNQPQHF
TRBV6-5	16	TRBJ1-6	TRBD1	CASSFGQGVTSSPLHF
TRBV18	11	TRBJ2-7	.	CASSQGYEQYF
TRBV19	15	TRBJ2-7	TRBD1	CASSRPGQIIYEQYF
TRBV9	15	TRBJ2-3	.	CASSVAERYTDTQYF
TRBV5-4	13	TRBJ1-5	.	CASSADSNQPQHF
TRBV12-3/TRBV12-4	12	TRBJ2-3	.	CASMGGGDTQYF
TRBV15	20	TRBJ2-3	TRBD2	CATSRDLGGLAGGYTDTQYF
TRBV11-3	17	TRBJ1-3	TRBD1	CASSPGTGASSGNTIYF